This is a list of T cell receptor beta chains from one sample in a study of blood T cell repertoires in COVID-19. The repertoire was sequenced with immunoSEQ multiplex PCR; TCRdb's copy has only in-frame clones and lacks some. Of some 240,000 clones detected, over 60% appear once; the ten largest clones hold 7.2%. The sequenced material came from peripheral blood. The receptors were gathered from a woman in her 70s with acute or convalescent COVID-19. Both conserved end residues are part of each CDR3. D genes are given only for firm matches. Size is omitted from some rows. Given values are once, few, many or a class for expanded clones.

size	D	V	J	CDR3	DNA
few	-	TRBV30	TRBJ1-1	CAYRSQNTEAFF	TGTGCCTACAGGAGCCAGAACACTGAAGCTTTCTTT
few	-	TRBV29-1	TRBJ2-1	CSVFSQEYNEQFF	TGCAGCGTTTTCAGCCAGGAATACAATGAGCAGTTCTTC
-	-	TRBV5-1	TRBJ2-5	CASSLRQGPETQYF	TGCGCCAGCAGCTTGCGGCAGGGGCCAGAGACCCAGTACTTC
-	-	TRBV29-1	TRBJ2-1	CSVGGVGEQFF	TGCAGCGTAGGAGGTGTTGGTGAGCAGTTCTTC
-	-	TRBV30	TRBJ2-2	CAWSPRGRNTGELFF	TGTGCCTGGAGTCCCCGAGGGAGGAACACCGGGGAGCTGTTTTTT
-	TRBD1	TRBV29-1	TRBJ1-1	CSVEGTEDTEAFF	TGCAGCGTTGAGGGGACAGAGGACACTGAAGCTTTCTTT
few	-	TRBV3-1/TRBV3-2	TRBJ2-7	CASSAQGVEQYF	TGTGCCAGCAGCGCGCAAGGGGTGGAGCAGTACTTC
-	-	TRBV5-4	TRBJ2-3	CASSFSGTDTQYF	TGTGCCAGCAGCTTCTCAGGGACAGATACGCAGTATTTT
-	TRBD2	TRBV7-2	TRBJ2-1	CASSPPGAGGKFF	TGTGCCAGCAGCCCCCCTGGGGCGGGGGGGAAGTTCTTC
-	TRBD1	TRBV25-1	TRBJ1-2	CASSDRTGPYVHGYTF	TGTGCCAGCAGTGACCGGACAGGGCCTTATGTGCATGGCTACACCTTC
-	TRBD2	TRBV5-4	TRBJ2-3	CAYSPRGGATRDTQYF	TGTGCTTACTCCCCCCGGGGGGGGGCTACTCGGGATACGCAGTATTTT
-	TRBD2	TRBV7-2	TRBJ2-3	CASRTAGGGPDTQYF	TGTGCCAGCAGAACAGCGGGGGGAGGTCCAGATACGCAGTATTTT
-	-	TRBV7-2	TRBJ1-2	CASSLVARASYGYTF	TGTGCCAGCAGCTTAGTGGCCAGGGCAAGCTATGGCTACACCTTC
once	-	TRBV5-1	TRBJ2-2	CASSSSRPSTGELFF	TGCGCCAGCAGCTCCTCGAGGCCGAGCACCGGGGAGCTGTTTTTT
-	TRBD1	TRBV24-1	TRBJ2-5	CATSSGTASQETQYF	TGTGCCACCAGCTCCGGGACAGCCAGCCAAGAGACCCAGTACTTC
few	-	TRBV9	TRBJ1-4	CASSPTATNEKLFF	TGTGCCAGCAGCCCAACTGCAACTAATGAAAAACTGTTTTTT
few	TRBD2	TRBV5-8	TRBJ2-1	CASSQSGTSGAFYNEQFF	TGTGCCAGCAGCCAGTCCGGGACTAGCGGGGCCTTTTACAATGAGCAGTTCTTC
-	-	TRBV10-3	TRBJ1-5	CAISEDGGRNQPQHF	TGTGCCATCAGTGAAGATGGCGGGCGCAATCAGCCCCAGCATTTT
-	-	TRBV18	TRBJ2-3	CASSGGGTDTQYF	TGTGCCAGCTCGGGAGGAGGCACAGATACGCAGTATTTT
-	-	TRBV5-6	TRBJ2-7	CASSVRQVRSYEQYF	TGTGCCAGCAGCGTTCGACAGGTCCGTAGCTACGAGCAGTACTTC
once	-	TRBV5-1	TRBJ2-6	CASSPVTSGANVLTF	TGCGCCAGCAGTCCAGTTACCTCTGGGGCCAACGTCCTGACTTTC
-	-	TRBV5-1	TRBJ1-1	CASSNQGSNTEAFF	TGCGCCAGCAGTAATCAGGGATCGAACACTGAAGCTTTCTTT
-	-	TRBV10-3	TRBJ2-3	CAIRATEDADTQYF	TGTGCCATCAGAGCGACAGAAGACGCAGATACGCAGTATTTT
-	-	TRBV16	TRBJ2-2	CASSQESAGSTGELFF	TGTGCCAGCAGCCAAGAATCGGCAGGGTCAACCGGGGAGCTGTTTTTT
-	-	TRBV10-1	TRBJ2-2	CASSDHRANTGELFF	TGCGCCAGCAGTGACCACAGGGCTAACACCGGGGAGCTGTTTTTT
-	TRBD2	TRBV18	TRBJ2-3	CASSPASGIRTDTQYF	TGTGCCAGCTCACCGGCTAGCGGGATTCGCACAGATACGCAGTATTTT
-	TRBD1	TRBV19	TRBJ1-5	CASRQQGTASNQPQHF	TGTGCCAGTCGGCAACAGGGGACGGCGAGCAATCAGCCCCAGCATTTT